The 27 T cell receptor beta chains reported below all come from one sample, sequenced in a study of T cell repertoires in cytomegalovirus infection. Each CDR3 protein is one row after TCRdb ran MiXCR on the reads. The repertoire includes 450,000 to 600,000 distinct CDR3 sequences, 30% to 40% of them detected once, and 17% sits in the top ten. No cognate antigen is known for these TCRs. The sample consisted of cultured PBMCs, taken from culture after CMV antigen stimulation. The receptor set was obtained from a human donor in good health (CMV status not recorded). Some clones in this sample may be carry-over from other donors' samples.

This clonotype was recorded a few times. The V gene is TRBV5-8, the J gene TRBJ2-3, with TRBD2 identical over 10 bases. This CDR3 contains 16 residues. CDR1 is SGHTS, CDR2 YDEGEE, per germline. V lost 3 bases, J lost 5 bases, and 9 bases stayed unmatched. The CDR3 DNA sequence: TGTGCCAGCAGCTCCGGACTAGCGGAGCGGGGAGATACGCAGTATTTT. This encodes CASSSGLAERGDTQYF. Variable domain in full (rest from reference TRBV5-8 and TRBJ2-3): EAGVTQSPTHLIKTRGQQATLRCSPISGHTSVYWYQQALGLGLQFLLWYDEGEERNRGNFPPRFSGRQFPNYSSELNVNALELEDSALYLCASSSGLAERGDTQYFGPGTRLTVL.

The chain couples TRBV19 to TRBJ2-7; D uncertain. This CDR3 spans 15 amino acids. Deletions cut 6 bases from V and 2 bases from J, with 17 bases between. The germline CDR1 and CDR2 sequences are LNHDA and SQIVND (reference sequence). CDR3 amino acids: CASRSRVKTPYEQYF. CDR3 DNA: TGTGCCAGTAGAAGCCGGGTTAAGACCCCCTACGAGCAGTACTTC. The variable domain in full, with the rest retrieved from reference TRBV19 and TRBJ2-7, is DGGITQSPKYLFRKEGQNVTLSCEQNLNHDAMYWYRQDPGQGLRLIYYSQIVNDFQKGDIAEGYSVSREKKESFPLTVTSAQKNPTAFYLCASRSRVKTPYEQYFGPGTRLTVT.

This clonotype was picked up a small number of times. This chain connects TRBV7-8 to TRBJ2-7, with D maybe TRBD2 (6 bases). Trimming removed 0 bases at V and 1 base at J, with 19 bases between. The CDR3 loop spans 18 amino acids. The germline gives CDR1 SGHVS, CDR2 FQNEAQ. This CDR3 reads CASSLALLASSVSYEQYF. CDR3 sequence (DNA): TGTGCCAGCAGCTTAGCTCTCTTGGCATCTAGCGTATCCTACGAGCAGTACTTC. Based on the CDR3 plus reference TRBV7-8 and TRBJ2-7, the full variable domain is GAGVSQSPRYKVAKRGQDVALRCDPISGHVSLFWYQQALGQGPEFLTYFQNEAQLDKSGLPSDRFFAERPEGSVSTLKIQRTQQEDSAVYLCASSLALLASSVSYEQYFGPGTRLTVT.

The genes are TRBV19 and TRBJ2-5; 7 nucleotides align to TRBD2. V lost 4 bases to trimming and J lost 5 bases; unmatched junction nucleotides: 7. This CDR3 has 14 residues. Germline-derived CDR1 and CDR2 are LNHDA and SQIVND (reference sequence). The CDR3 here is CASSTWSSGETQYF. CDR3 coding DNA: TGTGCCAGTAGTACCTGGAGTAGCGGGGAGACCCAGTACTTC.

This chain joins TRBV15 and TRBJ2-5; a possible D gene is TRBD2 (5 bases). The V end lost 5 bases, the J end lost 5 bases, and 15 bases lay between the germline ends. Looked up from germline, CDR1 is LNHNV and CDR2 is YYDKDF (reference sequence). The CDR3 is 14 residues long. The CDR3 DNA is TGTGCCACCAGCCAGCGCATCGGGGTGGAGACCCAGTACTTC. Translating it yields CATSQRIGVETQYF.

The table lists this clonotype with many counts. The CDR3 DNA is TGTGCCAGCAGATTACATCAGGGGCGGGGGAACACTGAAGCTTTCTTT. Translation gives CASRLHQGRGNTEAFF. This chain uses TRBV7-2 with TRBJ1-1, with D possibly being TRBD1 (6 bases). Germline assignment: CDR1 SGHTA and CDR2 FQGNSA. This CDR3 region has 16 residues. V was clipped by 6 bases and J by 1 base, with 18 bases between them.

The chain carries TRBV12-3 or TRBV12-4 and TRBJ2-2; TRBD1 is a possible D gene (6 bases). The CDR3 contains 14 residues. V lost 6 bases and J 1 base, leaving 9 bases between the germline ends. The CDR3 loop reads CASRGQMNTGELFF. CDR3 in DNA: TGTGCCAGCAGAGGACAGATGAACACCGGGGAGCTGTTTTTT.

Comment on this clonotype: This may stem from a read error, because a much larger clone lies one nucleotide away. The V gene is TRBV28, the J gene TRBJ2-7, with D perhaps TRBD1 (7 bases). CDR3 length: 13 residues. Germline values: CDR1 MDHEN, CDR2 SYDVKM. The germline V and J ends were trimmed by 5 bases and 2 bases, with 10 bases remaining between them. The CDR3 loop reads CASSAGQTYEQYV. The DNA of the CDR3 is TGTGCCAGCAGTGCGGGACAGACCTACGAGCAGTACGTC.

This clonotype was picked up many times. This chain connects TRBV7-9 to TRBJ2-7; maybe TRBD2 (5 bases). Germline CDR1 reads SEHNR; CDR2 reads FQNEAQ (reference sequence). This CDR3 has 15 amino acids. V lost 5 bases and J 0 bases, leaving 14 bases between the germline ends. CDR3 sequence (DNA): TGTGCCAGCAGCCCCCCGGGATTTAGCTCCTACGAGCAGTACTTC. Protein product: CASSPPGFSSYEQYF.

The chain joins TRBV10-3 to TRBJ1-2; 11 nucleotides align to TRBD1. The CDR3 consists of 13 residues. J was trimmed by 7 bases and V by 6 bases; bases with no gene match: 4. The V gene's germline CDR1 is ENHRY and CDR2 SYGVKD. This chain's CDR3 is CAISGQGAGGYTF. CDR3 nucleotides: TGTGCCATCAGCGGACAGGGGGCGGGTGGCTACACCTTC.

The V and J genes are TRBV19 and TRBJ1-2; 7 bases agree with TRBD1. The CDR3 is 12 residues long. The V gene's germline CDR1 is LNHDA and CDR2 SQIVND (reference sequence). Trimming cost V 6 bases and J 7 bases; bases outside gene matches: 5. This chain's CDR3 is CASSDDRVGYTF. The CDR3 coding sequence is TGTGCCAGTAGCGACGACAGGGTTGGCTACACCTTC. The variable domain in full, completed from reference TRBV19 and TRBJ1-2, reads DGGITQSPKYLFRKEGQNVTLSCEQNLNHDAMYWYRQDPGQGLRLIYYSQIVNDFQKGDIAEGYSVSREKKESFPLTVTSAQKNPTAFYLCASSDDRVGYTFGSGTRLTVV.

This chain connects TRBV6-1 to TRBJ2-1; D gene ambiguous. Germline CDR1 MNHNS, CDR2 SASEGT. Trimming cost V 5 bases and J 10 bases, with 9 bases left between them. The length of the CDR3 is 11 residues. CDR3 region: CASSIPPEQFF. The CDR3 region has the DNA TGTGCCAGCAGTATACCCCCGGAGCAGTTCTTC.

The gene calls are TRBV29-1 and TRBJ2-2, with TRBD2 identical over 10 bases. V gave up 4 bases and J gave up 8 bases; unmatched junction bases: 7. CDR1 is SQVTM and CDR2 is ANQGSEA in the germline V gene. The CDR3 length is 14 residues. The CDR3 is CSVAKAGGPGELFF. CDR3 in DNA: TGCAGCGTTGCTAAAGCGGGAGGGCCGGGGGAGCTGTTTTTT.

This clonotype turned up a few times. The chain couples TRBV12-3 or TRBV12-4 to TRBJ1-2; perhaps TRBD1 as D (6 bases). Deletions cut 6 bases from V and 6 bases from J, with 14 bases between. The CDR3 sequence is 13 residues long. CDR3 coding DNA: TGTGCCAGCAGGCCCCAGGGGAGCAATGGCTACACCTTC. Protein sequence: CASRPQGSNGYTF.

Many counts were recorded for this clonotype. J is TRBJ2-5 and V is TRBV7-8, with TRBD2 matching 11 bases. The CDR3 is made up of 14 amino acids. Germline lookup yields CDR1 SGHVS and CDR2 FQNEAQ. The V and J ends lost 5 bases and 3 bases, in that order; junction bases with no gene match: 2. The CDR3 is CASSPGLAEETQYF. DNA for the CDR3: TGTGCCAGCAGCCCGGGACTAGCGGAAGAGACCCAGTACTTC.

This clonotype has just a few counts. Relative to the germline gene, one junction end is altered; a read error may explain this. The V call is TRBV4-2, the J call TRBJ2-3, with 7 bases that match TRBD2. The CDR3 length is 16 residues. Germline V CDR1 and CDR2: LGHNA, YNFKEQ. DNA for the CDR3: TGTGCCAGCAGACAAGCCCTAGCGGCTAACACAGATACGCAGTATTTT. Amino acids: CASRQALAANTDTQYF.

The chain employs TRBV5-4 and TRBJ2-3; 13 bases agree with TRBD2. This CDR3 has 13 residues. Germline CDR1 and CDR2: SGHNT and YYREEE (reference sequence). The J segment lost 11 bases and the V segment lost 1 base, leaving 1 base of the junction unmatched. The CDR3 bases are TGTGCCAGCAGCTTGACTAGCGGGAGGGAGCAGTATTTT. Translation: CASSLTSGREQYF. Variable domain in full (rest from reference TRBV5-4 and TRBJ2-3): ETGVTQSPTHLIKTRGQQVTLRCSSQSGHNTVSWYQQALGQGPQFIFQYYREEENGRGNFPPRFSGLQFPNYSSELNVNALELDDSALYLCASSLTSGREQYFGPGTRLTVL.

This sequence joins TRBV20-1 and TRBJ2-3; no clear D. Trimming cost V 6 bases and J 6 bases, with 10 bases left between them. The length of the CDR3 is 11 residues. From germline, CDR1 is DFQATT and CDR2 SNEGSKA (reference sequence). This CDR3 reads CSAGPLDTQYF. The CDR3 nucleotides read TGCAGTGCCGGGCCGCTTGATACGCAGTATTTT.

This clonotype has a handful of counts. The chain has TRBV20-1 and TRBJ2-7, with D tentatively TRBD1 (6 bases). Trimming took 3 bases from V and 2 from J, leaving 17 bases between them. The CDR3 consists of 15 residues. Germline V gene lookup returns CDR1 DFQATT and CDR2 SNEGSKA (reference sequence). DNA of the CDR3: TGCAGTGCTAGTTTAGAAAGGGGGTCCGCCTACGAGCAGTACTTC. This encodes CSASLERGSAYEQYF.

The chain combines TRBV12-3 or TRBV12-4 with TRBJ1-2; perhaps TRBD1 as D (6 bases). The CDR3 sequence is 16 residues long. Trimming took off 1 base at V and 7 bases at J, with 19 bases between the two ends. CDR3: CASSLGLERGASGYTF. CDR3 nucleotides: TGTGCCAGCAGTTTAGGGTTGGAGCGGGGGGCTAGTGGCTACACCTTC.

Only a few counts were recorded for this clonotype. The rearrangement links TRBV4-1 to TRBJ1-1, with D unresolved. The CDR3 runs to 16 residues. CDR1 and CDR2 from the germline V gene are MGHRA and YSYEKL. Trimming stripped 0 bases from V and 4 bases from J, with 15 bases between. CDR3 bases: TGCGCCAGCAGCCAAGACTTGACCCCCTCGGGCACTGAAGCTTTCTTT. Translation: CASSQDLTPSGTEAFF.

This clonotype was counted between two and nine times. This chain joins TRBV7-8 and TRBJ1-3, with TRBD1 as a possible D gene (5 bases). The CDR3 totals 16 residues. Germline V gene sequence: CDR1 SGHVS, CDR2 FQNEAQ. V was clipped by 0 bases and J by 2 bases, with 11 bases between them. Written as DNA, the CDR3 is TGTGCCAGCAGCTTAGCTTTAGGGACGGCTGGAAACACCATATATTTT. Protein sequence: CASSLALGTAGNTIYF.

This clonotype was observed a single time. This chain links TRBV25-1 with TRBJ2-3, with TRBD1 as a possible D gene (5 bases). CDR3 length: 14 residues. Germline V gives CDR1 MGHDK, CDR2 SYGVNS. V lost 3 bases and J lost 4, with 11 bases in between. CDR3 sequence: CASSDPTVSDTQYF. Here the CDR3 DNA reads TGTGCCAGCAGTGACCCGACAGTTTCAGATACGCAGTATTTT.

This clonotype has just a few counts. This chain links TRBV28 with TRBJ1-5, with D unresolved. Germline CDR1 reads MDHEN; CDR2 reads SYDVKM. Trimming removed 3 bases from V and 6 bases from J, with 3 bases in between. The CDR3 is 11 residues long. CDR3 sequence reads: CASSFGQPQHF. CDR3 nucleotides: TGTGCCAGCAGTTTTGGTCAGCCCCAGCATTTT.

Only a few counts were recorded for this clonotype. This rearrangement joins TRBV7-8 to TRBJ2-1; D uncertain. Germline V gene data show CDR1 as SGHVS and CDR2 as FQNEAQ. Trimming removed 2 bases at V and 8 bases at J, with 10 bases between. CDR3 length equals 13 residues. The DNA of the CDR3 is TGTGCCAGCAGCTTACTCTCTTTGGATGAGCAGTTCTTC. This translates into CASSLLSLDEQFF.

This chain uses TRBV11-2 with TRBJ2-7; TRBD1 aligns across 7 bases. V shed 5 bases and J 4 bases; nucleotides not matched to a gene: 8. The CDR3 extends over 14 amino acids. In germline, CDR1 is SGHAT, CDR2 FQNNGV. As DNA, the CDR3 is TGTGCCAGCAGCCCCTGGGACAGCGTTTACGAGCAGTACTTC. It encodes CASSPWDSVYEQYF.

This chain connects TRBV12-3 or TRBV12-4 to TRBJ2-1; TRBD2 matches at 7 bases. This CDR3 region has 14 residues. Trimming took 10 bases from V and 3 from J; bases not matched to a gene: 9. CDR3 DNA: TGTGCCACCCACGCCGCGGGAGTCTACAATGAGCAGTTCTTC. Translating it yields CATHAAGVYNEQFF.